One sample yielded the 2 T cell receptor beta chains listed below, sequenced in a study of blood T cell repertoires in COVID-19. Libraries were prepared by immunoSEQ multiplex PCR; TCRdb keeps only in-frame clonotypes and omits some of them. Here the sample spans approximately 76,000 clones, 65% to 90% being singletons. The source material was peripheral blood. These TCRs come from a woman aged 60-75 years with acute or convalescent COVID-19.

The V call is TRBV11-2, the J call TRBJ2-1; D is possibly TRBD2 (6 bases). In germline, CDR1 is SGHAT, CDR2 FQNNGV. Between the trimmed V and J ends, which lost 1 base and 4 bases, there was a span of 8 bases. The CDR3 has 14 amino acids. DNA for the CDR3: TGTGCCAGCAGCTTAGCGCGGGGTTACAATGAGCAGTTCTTC. Translated: CASSLARGYNEQFF.

V is TRBV10-1 and J is TRBJ1-3; 7 bases line up with TRBD1. This CDR3 spans 15 amino acids. The trim removed 5 bases at V and 0 bases at J, leaving 4 bases unmatched. Germline CDR1 and CDR2: WNHNN and SYGVQD (reference sequence). CDR3 sequence (DNA): TGCGCCAGCAGTCCAGGGACAGCCTCTGGAAACACCATATATTTT. This gives the protein CASSPGTASGNTIYF.